These 16 T cell receptor beta chains originate from one sample sequenced in a study of T cell repertoires in cytomegalovirus infection. The antigens these receptors bind are not known. TCRdb processed the reads anew with MiXCR; each CDR3 protein has one entry. The sample holds about 310,000 distinct CDR3 sequences, 25% seen once. The sample was cultured PBMCs, taken from culture after CMV antigen stimulation. All receptors come from a human donor in good health (CMV status not recorded). Some clones in this sample may be carry-over from other donors' samples.

This clonotype came up many times. The chain is built from TRBV7-2 and TRBJ1-6; maybe TRBD1 (5 bases). V was trimmed by 1 base and J by 4 bases, leaving 14 bases between them. CDR3 size: 17 residues. The V gene's germline CDR1 is SGHTA and CDR2 FQGNSA. CDR3 nucleotides: TGTGCCAGCAGCTTAGAAAGGGGCGCCCGATATAATTCACCCCTCCACTTT. This gives the protein CASSLERGARYNSPLHF.

The V and J genes are TRBV6-8 and TRBJ2-2; D remains ambiguous. Germline loops: CDR1 MNHGY, CDR2 SAAAGT. V gave up 0 bases and J gave up 1 base, with 6 bases separating them. This CDR3 spans 15 amino acids. The CDR3 bases are TGTGCCAGCAGTTACTCCCCACTGAACACCGGGGAGCTGTTTTTT. Encoded protein: CASSYSPLNTGELFF.

Points on this clonotype: A read error is possible here, since a much larger clone lies one base away. Written as DNA, the CDR3 is TGTGCCAGCAGCTTAGGCTTAGGGGGAGATGGGGCCAACGTCCTGACTTTC. Translating gives CASSLGLGGDGANVLTF. The J gene is TRBJ2-6, the V gene TRBV7-8, with D possibly TRBD1 on 6 matching bases. Germline V gives CDR1 SGHVS, CDR2 FQNEAQ. The CDR3 spans 17 residues. With 1 base removed from V and 3 bases from J, the gap between germline ends came to 13 bases.

V is TRBV10-3 and J is TRBJ2-7; D gene unclear. The CDR3 covers 13 residues. V gave up 0 bases and J gave up 6 bases, with 9 bases separating them. CDR1 and CDR2 from the germline V gene are ENHRY and SYGVKD. The CDR3 DNA follows: TGTGCCATCAGTGAGTCGCTCCCCCTCGAGCAGTACTTC. This encodes CAISESLPLEQYF.

This clonotype was seen more than once but under ten times. The chain employs TRBV7-9 and TRBJ2-2, with unresolved D. This CDR3 spans 14 amino acids. Germline CDR1 is SEHNR and CDR2 is FQNEAQ (reference sequence). The V end lost 7 bases, the J end lost 2 bases, and 11 bases lay between the germline ends. The CDR3 sequence: CASTIIVNTGELFF. For the CDR3, the DNA is TGTGCCAGCACCATAATCGTTAACACCGGGGAGCTGTTTTTT.

This clonotype appeared many times. The rearrangement links TRBV12-3 or TRBV12-4 to TRBJ1-6; no definite D call. V shed 2 bases and J shed 9 bases, with 8 bases lying between them. CDR3 length equals 13 residues. The CDR3 sequence: CASSLLGGSPLHF. The CDR3 DNA reads as TGTGCCAGCAGTTTATTGGGCGGTTCACCCCTCCACTTT.

This clonotype came up many times. The gene calls are TRBV6-6 and TRBJ2-7; possibly TRBD1 for D (6 bases). CDR3 length: 15 amino acids. V was shortened by 6 bases and J by 3 bases, with 18 bases between the two germline ends. CDR1 is MNHNY and CDR2 is SVGAGI in the germline V gene (reference sequence). For the CDR3, the DNA is TGTGCCAGCAGGGGACCCCGGGACATTAACTACGAGCAGTACTTC. Its translation: CASRGPRDINYEQYF.

This clonotype was found a few times. The CDR3 DNA sequence: TGTGCCAGCTCACCCTTAGGACAGAACACTGAAGCTTTCTTT. Translation gives CASSPLGQNTEAFF. The chain joins TRBV18 to TRBJ1-1, with D possibly matching TRBD1 (5 bases). V gave up 3 bases and J gave up 1 base, with 9 bases separating them. The germline CDR1 and CDR2 sequences are KGHSH and LQKENI. The CDR3 is 14 residues long.

This clonotype was seen a handful of times. The chain combines TRBV7-9 with TRBJ2-3; D is ambiguous. Germline CDR1 SEHNR, CDR2 FQNEAQ (reference sequence). Between the trimmed V and J ends, which lost 6 bases and 2 bases, there was a span of 18 bases. This CDR3 spans 16 amino acids. CDR3 nucleotide sequence: TGTGCCAGCAGTCACCCCCATCGGGCCCACACAGATACGCAGTATTTT. Residues: CASSHPHRAHTDTQYF.

The chain employs TRBV20-1 and TRBJ2-3; D call uncertain. CDR3 size: 14 residues. V was trimmed by 2 bases and J by 0 bases, leaving 9 bases between them. CDR1 and CDR2 from the germline V gene are DFQATT and SNEGSKA (reference sequence). In DNA form, the CDR3 reads TGCAGTGCTAGAATTGGACCAAGCACAGATACGCAGTATTTT. Translation: CSARIGPSTDTQYF.

The chain joins TRBV18 to TRBJ2-1, with 10 bases fitting TRBD2. The V gene's germline CDR1 is KGHSH and CDR2 LQKENI. The CDR3 spans 14 residues. J was trimmed by 7 bases and V by 9 bases; bases with no gene match: 9. In nucleotides, the CDR3 is TGTGCCAGTTCAGGGACTAGCGCCACGAATGAGCAGTTCTTC. This sequence encodes CASSGTSATNEQFF.

The chain joins TRBV20-1 to TRBJ2-4; perhaps D is TRBD1 or TRBD2 (6 bases each). Germline V gene data show CDR1 as DFQATT and CDR2 as SNEGSKA (reference sequence). The CDR3 length is 15 residues. V dropped 1 base and J dropped 0 bases, with 10 bases sitting between them. CDR3 in amino acids: CSARVRGLAKNIQYF. The DNA of the CDR3 is TGCAGTGCTAGAGTACGGGGGCTAGCCAAAAACATTCAGTACTTC.

In this sample, this clonotype turned up a few times. The chain couples TRBV7-2 to TRBJ1-6, with 7 positions matching TRBD1. J gave up 3 bases and V 2 bases, and 10 bases lay outside the gene matches. The CDR3 sequence is 18 residues long. Germline-derived CDR1 and CDR2 are SGHTA and FQGNSA. The CDR3 DNA reads as TGTGCCAGCAGCTTATGGTCGACAGGGCCCTTCTATAATTCACCCCTCCACTTT. Encoded protein: CASSLWSTGPFYNSPLHF. The full variable domain, in which reference TRBV7-2 and TRBJ1-6 provide the parts outside the CDR3, is GAGVSQSPSNKVTEKGKDVELRCDPISGHTALYWYRQSLGQGLEFLIYFQGNSAPDKSGLPSDRFSAERTGGSVSTLTIQRTQQEDSAVYLCASSLWSTGPFYNSPLHFGNGTRLTVT.

This clonotype was seen more than once but under ten times. This chain joins TRBV6-5 and TRBJ2-1; 9 positions agree with TRBD2. The CDR3 is 13 residues long. The germline gives CDR1 MNHEY, CDR2 SVGAGI. With V trimmed by 0 bases and J by 9 bases, 0 bases remained unmatched. Here the CDR3 DNA reads TGTGCCAGCAGTTACTCGCGGGGGGGTGAGCAGTTCTTC. Protein: CASSYSRGGEQFF.

This clonotype was seen a few times. This rearrangement joins TRBV24-1 to TRBJ2-3; D remains unclear. Per germline, CDR1 KGHDR and CDR2 SFDVKD. The CDR3 covers 12 residues. Trimming removed 2 bases at V and 6 bases at J, with 5 bases between. CDR3 protein: CATSDSVDTQYF. The CDR3 DNA reads as TGTGCCACCAGTGATTCAGTCGATACGCAGTATTTT.

DNA for the CDR3: TGTGCCAGCAGGCCGGGGACAGGCGAGGGGGAGACCCAGTACTTC. This codes for CASRPGTGEGETQYF. V and J are TRBV11-1 and TRBJ2-5; TRBD1 matches at 8 bases. V lost 6 bases, J lost 5 bases, and 11 bases stayed unmatched. Germline assignment: CDR1 SGHAT and CDR2 FQDESV (reference sequence). This CDR3 is built from 15 residues.